The next 19 T cell receptor beta chains were all read from a single sample in a study of cytomegalovirus exposure and HLA in healthy donors. Vbeta (60) and Jbeta (13) primers were used in the PCR. Using immunoSEQ multiplex PCR, the repertoire was profiled, and TCRdb retains in-frame clones only, with some absent. The top ten clones hold about 4.8% of a sample with over 150,000 clones, 75% to 85% of them seen once. Sequences were obtained from PBMCs. All receptors derive from a man aged 25-45 years in good health and CMV-seronegative.

The V and J genes are TRBV5-1 and TRBJ2-3; 11 bases agree with TRBD1. The V gene's germline CDR1 is SGHRS and CDR2 YFSETQ. This CDR3 comprises 16 residues. The V and J ends lost 3 bases and 3 bases, in that order; junction bases with no gene match: 6. The CDR3 DNA reads TGCGCCAGCAGCTCGGACAGGGGGCAAGGTACAGATACGCAGTATTTT. Protein: CASSSDRGQGTDTQYF.

There are a few counts of this clone. The chain carries TRBV4-1 and TRBJ1-4; no clear D gene. Germline lookup yields CDR1 MGHRA and CDR2 YSYEKL. V dropped 5 bases and J dropped 2 bases, with 12 bases sitting between them. The length of the CDR3 is 15 residues. Written as DNA, the CDR3 is TGCGCCAGCAGCAGACTAGGGCTGACTAATGAAAAACTGTTTTTT. Protein sequence: CASSRLGLTNEKLFF.

This rearrangement joins TRBV30 to TRBJ2-5; D uncertain. V was trimmed by 4 bases and J by 3 bases, leaving 9 bases between them. Per germline, CDR1 GTSNPN and CDR2 SVGIG (reference sequence). The CDR3 length is 12 residues. CDR3 in amino acids: CAWTGSEETQYF. The CDR3 DNA is TGTGCCTGGACGGGTTCCGAAGAGACCCAGTACTTC.

V is TRBV6-5 and J is TRBJ2-5, with 10 positions matching TRBD2. The J call is in doubt because the DNA end fits TRBJ2-7 better. CDR1 MNHEY and CDR2 SVGAGI come from the germline V gene. This CDR3 contains 15 residues. CDR3 protein: CASSSSGRASYEQYF. For the CDR3, the DNA is TGTGCCAGCAGCTCGAGCGGGAGGGCTTCGTACGAGCAGTACTTC.

The chain combines TRBV7-6 with TRBJ2-2; unclear D gene. The CDR3 is 14 residues long. Trimming took off 6 bases at V and 5 bases at J, with 13 bases between the two ends. Germline CDR1 is SGHVS and CDR2 is FNYEAQ. The chain's CDR3 is CASRFNSLTGELFF. The CDR3 nucleotides read TGTGCCAGCAGGTTTAACAGTTTGACCGGGGAGCTGTTTTTT.

There are a few counts of this clone. The V call is TRBV28, the J call TRBJ1-1, with D possibly TRBD1 on 6 matching bases. This CDR3 has 17 residues. Germline V lookup: CDR1 MDHEN, CDR2 SYDVKM. Trimming left V 1 base short and J 2 bases short, with 17 bases between. CDR3 protein: CASSLYPVDRPNTEAFF. The CDR3 coding sequence is TGTGCCAGCAGTTTATACCCGGTTGACAGGCCCAACACTGAAGCTTTCTTT. The variable domain in full, completed from reference TRBV28 and TRBJ1-1, reads DVKVTQSSRYLVKRTGEKVFLECVQDMDHENMFWYRQDPGLGLRLIYFSYDVKMKEKGDIPEGYSVSREKKERFSLILESASTNQTSMYLCASSLYPVDRPNTEAFFGQGTRLTVV.

The chain recombines TRBV2 with TRBJ2-7; 7 bases align to TRBD2. V was clipped by 7 bases and J by 2 bases; unmatched bases: 5. This CDR3 comprises 13 residues. Germline V gene lookup returns CDR1 SNHLY and CDR2 FYNNEI. The CDR3 protein is CASINGGAYEQYF. The CDR3 DNA reads as TGTGCCAGCATCAATGGGGGGGCCTACGAGCAGTACTTC.

The chain recombines TRBV5-6 with TRBJ2-2, with TRBD2 matching over 7 bases. Trimming at V came to 0 bases and at J to 5 bases, leaving 10 bases not matched to a gene. This CDR3 is built from 17 residues. CDR1 and CDR2 (germline): SGHDT, YYEEEE. CDR3 sequence reads: CASSLGGPSGGTGELFF. CDR3 sequence (DNA): TGTGCCAGCAGCTTGGGGGGACCCTCGGGGGGAACCGGGGAGCTGTTTTTT.

The V gene is TRBV7-6, the J gene TRBJ2-2, with 10 bases identical to TRBD2. This CDR3 region has 16 residues. CDR1 SGHVS and CDR2 FNYEAQ come from the germline V gene. V shed 5 bases, J shed 2 bases, and the junction held 5 bases outside the gene matches. This CDR3 reads CASSPRTSGNTGELFF. CDR3 nucleotides: TGTGCCAGCAGCCCGCGGACTAGCGGTAACACCGGGGAGCTGTTTTTT. Drawing the rest from reference TRBV7-6 and TRBJ2-2, the complete variable domain is GAGVSQSPRYKVTKRGQDVALRCDPISGHVSLYWYRQALGQGPEFLTYFNYEAQQDKSGLPNDRFSAERPEGSISTLTIQRTEQRDSAMYRCASSPRTSGNTGELFFGEGSRLTVL.

The V call is TRBV27, the J call TRBJ1-5; 8 bases align to TRBD1. The CDR3 consists of 15 residues. The V segment lost 4 bases and the J segment 2 bases; nucleotides outside the gene matches: 4. Per the germline V gene, CDR1 is MNHEY and CDR2 is SMNVEV (reference sequence). CDR3 residues: CASSWTGFGNQPQHF. Here the CDR3 DNA reads TGTGCCAGCAGTTGGACAGGGTTTGGCAATCAGCCCCAGCATTTT.

This chain connects TRBV18 to TRBJ2-6; 8 bases are a match to TRBD1. After removal of 6 bases from V and 0 bases from J, the junction contained 7 bases not matched to a gene. This CDR3 is built from 17 residues. Germline CDR1 and CDR2: KGHSH and LQKENI. CDR3 bases: TGTGCCAGCTCCCCCGAGACAGGGGACTCTGGGGCCAACGTCCTGACTTTC. It is translated as CASSPETGDSGANVLTF.

The chain uses TRBV21-1 and TRBJ2-2; TRBD2, the table's D call, was not compared with the DNA. TRBV21-1 is a recognized pseudogene. The CDR3 extends over 16 amino acids. CDR3 nucleotide sequence: TGTGCCAGCAGCAAAGGCCGTTGGAGGAACACCGGGGAGCTGTTTTTT. Amino acids: CASSKGRWRNTGELFF.

The chain has TRBV10-3 and TRBJ2-1; 13 bases map to TRBD2. Trimming cost V 6 bases and J 6 bases; bases outside gene matches: 5. Germline CDR1 ENHRY, CDR2 SYGVKD. The CDR3 consists of 15 residues. CDR3 DNA: TGTGCCATCAGACTCGGACTAGCGGGAGCCAATGAGCAGTTCTTC. This encodes CAIRLGLAGANEQFF.

The chain uses TRBV1 and TRBJ2-5; the listed D gene, TRBD2, was not tested against the DNA. The DNA matches TRBJ2-7 better at its end, which makes the J call doubtful. TRBV1 is an annotated pseudogene. The CDR3 is 14 residues long. CDR3 coding DNA: TGCACCAGCAGCCAAGGGCAGCGGACCTACGAGCAGTACTTC. Translated, it gives CTSSQGQRTYEQYF.

The rearrangement joins TRBV29-1 to TRBJ1-1; tentatively, D is TRBD1 (5 bases). Germline lookup yields CDR1 SQVTM and CDR2 ANQGSEA. V lost 6 bases and J 3 bases, leaving 11 bases between the germline ends. The CDR3 contains 12 residues. CDR3 amino acids: CSVAGWDTEAFF. The CDR3, as DNA: TGCAGCGTCGCAGGGTGGGACACTGAAGCTTTCTTT. Together with reference TRBV29-1 and TRBJ1-1, the CDR3 gives the full variable domain: SAVISQKPSRDICQRGTSLTIQCQVDSQVTMMFWYRQQPGQSLTLIATANQGSEATYESGFVIDKFPISRPNLTFSTLTVSNMSPEDSSIYLCSVAGWDTEAFFGQGTRLTVV.

This clone turned up a few times. CDR3 region: CASARAVGNTEAFF. CDR3 in DNA: TGTGCCAGCGCCCGAGCGGTCGGAAACACTGAAGCTTTCTTT. The chain has TRBV9 and TRBJ1-1, with D unresolved. The V gene lost 7 bases and the J gene lost 2 bases, with 15 bases spanning the gap. The CDR3 loop spans 14 amino acids. Germline V gene sequence: CDR1 SGDLS, CDR2 YYNGEE.

V gene TRBV7-8 combines with J gene TRBJ2-7; weak D call: TRBD1 (6 bases). V dropped 1 base and J dropped 4 bases, with 11 bases sitting between them. This CDR3 has 14 residues. Germline lookup yields CDR1 SGHVS and CDR2 FQNEAQ. The DNA of the CDR3 is TGTGCCAGCAGCTTAGGGACAGAAGAATACGAGCAGTACTTC. The encoded protein is CASSLGTEEYEQYF.

The chain recombines TRBV7-9 with TRBJ2-1; TRBD1 agrees at 11 bases. CDR1 is SEHNR and CDR2 is FQNEAQ in the germline V gene (reference sequence). V dropped 5 bases and J dropped 3; count of bases not matched to a gene: 12. The CDR3 has 18 amino acids. For the CDR3, the DNA is TGTGCCAGCAGCCTAGGGACAGGGGGAACGGTACGCTACAATGAGCAGTTCTTC. This codes for CASSLGTGGTVRYNEQFF.

The chain is built from TRBV27 and TRBJ2-5; tentative D call: TRBD2 (6 bases). Trimming left V 4 bases short and J 5 bases short, with 14 bases between. The germline V gene encodes CDR1 MNHEY and CDR2 SMNVEV (reference sequence). CDR3 length: 14 residues. The CDR3 region has the DNA TGTGCCAGCAGTTACCGCGGGAAGACGGAGACCCAGTACTTC. The encoded protein is CASSYRGKTETQYF.